Given below is one T cell receptor beta chain in context. Its antigen is undetermined. The TCR beta libraries were generated through quantitative 5'-RACE incorporating molecular barcodes. TCRdb re-called the 5' RACE reads through MiXCR, storing one row per CDR3 protein. The table has about 390,000 distinct CDR3 sequences, 20% to 25% seen once. Germline CDR1 SQVTM, CDR2 ANQGSEA. This CDR3 is built from 13 residues. Trimming took 7 bases from V and 6 from J, leaving 15 bases between them. The entry originates in a study of CD8 T cells in ankylosing spondylitis. General study points: Previous work reported some of these motif variants in the synovial fluid and blood of reactive arthritis. In peripheral blood, disease-linked CD8+ clones occurred at relatively low frequencies. As reported, disease-linked clones showed significant enrichment in matched ankylosing spondylitis synovial fluid. Ankylosing spondylitis blood appeared to carry a characteristic TCR beta motif of several highly homologous variants.

The rearrangement uses TRBV29-1 and TRBJ2-2; D uncertain. This TCR was recovered from a male donor with ankylosing spondylitis. Input material: blood, either unsorted or a sorted T cell fraction (not recorded which). The CDR3 sequence is CSARRSGSGELFF. CDR3 sequence (DNA): TGCAGCGCTAGACGATCTGGTTCCGGGGAGCTGTTTTTT.